These 31 T cell receptor beta chains originate from one sample sequenced in a study of blood T cell repertoires in COVID-19. Some clones are missing from TCRdb's copy, which holds only in-frame ones; the method was immunoSEQ multiplex PCR. The profile shows 450,000 to 500,000 clones, around 87% of them singletons. Sequences were obtained from PBMCs or T cells enriched from blood (not recorded which). Receptors originate from a woman in her late teens or twenties who had recovered from COVID-19.

The chain is built from TRBV5-1 and TRBJ2-3, with D hard to call. The V end was cut by 4 bases, the J end by 0 bases, with 12 bases between. Germline V gene sequence: CDR1 SGHRS, CDR2 YFSETQ. This CDR3 has 15 amino acids. In DNA, the CDR3 is TGCGCCAGCAGCGTTCCTGAGCCTAGCACAGATACGCAGTATTTT. Translating gives CASSVPEPSTDTQYF. The full variable domain, in which reference TRBV5-1 and TRBJ2-3 provide the parts outside the CDR3, is KAGVTQTPRYLIKTRGQQVTLSCSPISGHRSVSWYQQTPGQGLQFLFEYFSETQRNKGNFPGRFSGRQFSNSRSEMNVSTLELGDSALYLCASSVPEPSTDTQYFGPGTRLTVL.

About this clone: Additional DNA sequences in this sample encode the identical CDR3. The chain combines TRBV28 with TRBJ2-7, with 9 positions matching TRBD1. CDR1 is MDHEN, CDR2 SYDVKM, per germline. V was pared by 4 bases and J by 4 bases, with 5 bases of the junction left unmatched. CDR3 length: 14 residues. DNA of the CDR3: TGTGCCAGCAGTTCGGGACAGGGTCCTTACGAGCAGTACTTC. Amino acid sequence: CASSSGQGPYEQYF.

This chain links TRBV3-1 (or the pseudogene TRBV3-2) with TRBJ1-1; D is unresolved. The V and J ends lost 4 bases and 8 bases respectively, with 11 bases between them. In germline, CDR1 is LGHDT, CDR2 YNNKEL (reference sequence). This CDR3 is 12 amino acids long. CDR3 residues: CASSPLGAEAFF. In DNA form, the CDR3 reads TGTGCCAGCAGCCCCCTGGGCGCCGAAGCTTTCTTT.

The V gene is TRBV19, the J gene TRBJ1-2, with D perhaps TRBD1 (5 bases). CDR3 length equals 14 residues. Trimming took off 4 bases at V and 6 bases at J, with 15 bases between the two ends. CDR1 and CDR2 (germline): LNHDA, SQIVND (reference sequence). The CDR3 loop is CASSRMGGANGYTF. Written as DNA, the CDR3 is TGTGCCAGTAGTAGAATGGGGGGAGCGAATGGCTACACCTTC.

The V call is TRBV21-1, the J call TRBJ1-1; the DNA was not used to check the table's D call, TRBD1. TRBV21-1 is tagged as a pseudogene. The CDR3 runs to 18 residues. CDR3 in amino acids: CASSKERTGRRRNTEAFF. CDR3 bases: TGTGCCAGCAGCAAAGAGCGGACAGGGAGGCGAAGGAACACTGAAGCTTTCTTT.

This chain connects TRBV5-1 to TRBJ1-4; a weak D match, TRBD1 (5 bases). This CDR3 spans 15 amino acids. Germline loops: CDR1 SGHRS, CDR2 YFSETQ. Trimming pared 6 bases from V and 0 bases from J, leaving 12 bases between. As DNA, the CDR3 is TGCGCCAGCAATCAGGGCCTAACAACTAATGAAAAACTGTTTTTT. It is translated as CASNQGLTTNEKLFF.

The gene calls are TRBV5-1 and TRBJ2-3; no clear D gene. Per germline, CDR1 SGHRS and CDR2 YFSETQ. The CDR3 is 12 amino acids. Trimming shortened V by 4 bases and J by 15 bases, and 18 bases separated the two germline ends. CDR3 protein: CASSLNSLESYF. CDR3 nucleotide sequence: TGCGCCAGCAGCCTGAACAGCCTTGAAAGTTATTTT.

CDR3 bases: TGTGCCAGCAGTGAATATGGGCAGGGTGGTGTCGGCTACACCTTC. Residues: CASSEYGQGGVGYTF. The rearrangement joins TRBV2 to TRBJ1-2, with D maybe TRBD1 (5 bases). The V gene lost 2 bases and the J gene lost 8 bases, with 18 bases spanning the gap. Germline CDR1 reads SNHLY; CDR2 reads FYNNEI. The CDR3 is 15 amino acids.

CDR3 residues: CASSPWDSMQPQHF. CDR3 DNA: TGTGCCAGCAGTCCGTGGGACAGCATGCAGCCCCAGCATTTT. The chain combines TRBV6-2 or TRBV6-3 with TRBJ1-5; 7 nucleotides align to TRBD1. The V segment lost 5 bases and the J segment 7 bases; nucleotides outside the gene matches: 8. Germline values: CDR1 MNHEY, CDR2 SVGEGT. CDR3 size: 14 residues.

The CDR3 DNA reads TGTGCCAGCAGCGTATCGTACCGGGCAGGCGGGACTAGCGGTAATGAGCAGTTCTTC. It codes for CASSVSYRAGGTSGNEQFF. The chain recombines TRBV9 with TRBJ2-1, with TRBD2 identical over 11 bases. This CDR3 is 19 amino acids long. CDR1 and CDR2 from the germline V gene are SGDLS and YYNGEE. J gave up 7 bases and V 1 base, and 16 bases lay outside the gene matches.

V usage is TRBV10-2 and J usage is TRBJ2-1; D call uncertain. This CDR3 region has 13 residues. V was shortened by 2 bases and J by 3 bases, with 5 bases between the two germline ends. Per germline, CDR1 WSHSY and CDR2 SAAADI. The CDR3 region is CASSELVYNEQFF. As DNA, the CDR3 is TGCGCCAGCAGTGAGCTAGTCTACAATGAGCAGTTCTTC.

The chain joins TRBV18 to TRBJ2-5; 10 bases line up with TRBD1. Looked up from germline, CDR1 is KGHSH and CDR2 is LQKENI. Trimming removed 3 bases from V and 3 bases from J; junction bases left unmatched: 4. This CDR3 spans 15 amino acids. This chain's CDR3 is CASSPLGTGEETQYF. CDR3 coding DNA: TGTGCCAGCTCACCCCTCGGGACAGGGGAAGAGACCCAGTACTTC. The whole variable domain, filled in from reference TRBV18 and TRBJ2-5, reads NAGVMQNPRHLVRRRGQEARLRCSPMKGHSHVYWYRQLPEEGLKFMVYLQKENIIDESGMPKERFSAEFPKEGPSILRIQQVVRGDSAAYFCASSPLGTGEETQYFGPGTRLLVL.

The V gene is TRBV10-3, the J gene TRBJ2-1; TRBD2 might be the D (5 bases). Germline-derived CDR1 and CDR2 are ENHRY and SYGVKD. V was cut by 4 bases and J by 5 bases, with 9 bases left in between. This CDR3 region has 13 residues. The CDR3 DNA reads TGTGCCATCAGTGCGACCGGGAACAATGAGCAGTTCTTC. It is translated as CAISATGNNEQFF.

This clone was observed a few times. CDR3 residues: CASSYLQGRGYTF. CDR3 bases: TGTGCCAGCAGTTATTTACAGGGTCGGGGCTACACCTTC. The chain uses TRBV6-5 and TRBJ1-2; tentative D call: TRBD1 (6 bases). Looked up from germline, CDR1 is MNHEY and CDR2 is SVGAGI. V was cut by 3 bases and J by 8 bases, with 13 bases left in between. CDR3 length: 13 residues.

The V gene is TRBV9, the J gene TRBJ2-5, with D possibly TRBD2 on 7 matching bases. Germline CDR1 SGDLS, CDR2 YYNGEE. Trimming took 3 bases from V and 5 from J, leaving 14 bases between them. The length of the CDR3 is 14 residues. The CDR3 DNA follows: TGTGCCAGCAGCGCCTCGGGGGGCGAGGAGACCCAGTACTTC. Protein: CASSASGGEETQYF.

The V call is TRBV12-5, the J call TRBJ2-1, with D hard to call. This CDR3 has 13 amino acids. CDR1 is LGHNT and CDR2 is FRNRAP in the germline V gene. V was trimmed by 1 base and J by 7 bases, leaving 8 bases between them. CDR3 in amino acids: CASGLGLGNEQFF. For the CDR3, the DNA is TGTGCTAGTGGTTTGGGGCTAGGTAATGAGCAGTTCTTC.

The chain employs TRBV9 and TRBJ1-3; TRBD1 is a possible D gene (6 bases). Germline V CDR1 and CDR2: SGDLS, YYNGEE. Trimming removed 3 bases at V and 1 base at J, with 11 bases between. The CDR3 covers 15 residues. CDR3 sequence: CASSAGGGSGNTIYF. The CDR3 DNA reads as TGTGCCAGCAGCGCGGGAGGGGGATCTGGAAACACCATATATTTT.

Turning to this clone: The sample has other DNA sequences that encode this CDR3 too. The chain employs TRBV5-1 and TRBJ2-3; a possible D gene is TRBD1 (6 bases). The CDR3 contains 15 residues. V was clipped by 0 bases and J by 4 bases, with 12 bases between them. Germline-derived CDR1 and CDR2 are SGHRS and YFSETQ. CDR3 loop: CASSLVVGASDTQYF. The CDR3 coding sequence is TGCGCCAGCAGCTTGGTGGTGGGGGCGTCAGATACGCAGTATTTT.

This rearrangement joins TRBV28 to TRBJ2-2, with TRBD1 as a possible D gene (5 bases). V dropped 4 bases and J dropped 6 bases, with 9 bases sitting between them. Germline loops: CDR1 MDHEN, CDR2 SYDVKM. The CDR3 spans 13 residues. CDR3 sequence reads: CASSSQGSGELFF. CDR3 DNA sequence: TGTGCCAGCAGTTCCCAGGGTTCCGGGGAGCTGTTTTTT.

The V and J genes are TRBV20-1 and TRBJ2-3, with TRBD2 matching over 9 bases. Germline CDR1 and CDR2: DFQATT and SNEGSKA (reference sequence). There are 15 residues in the CDR3. V lost 3 bases and J lost 4; bases outside the gene matches: 8. CDR3 in DNA: TGCAGTGCTAGTTACGGTAGCGGGGGTGCAGATACGCAGTATTTT. This encodes CSASYGSGGADTQYF.

The V and J genes are TRBV12-5 and TRBJ2-1, with 11 bases lining up with TRBD1. This CDR3 has 13 amino acids. Trimming cost V 1 base and J 11 bases; bases outside gene matches: 1. Germline V gene data show CDR1 as LGHNT and CDR2 as FRNRAP. The CDR3: CASGLGTGGQQFF. DNA for the CDR3: TGTGCTAGTGGTTTGGGGACAGGGGGCCAGCAGTTCTTC.

The chain couples TRBV11-2 to TRBJ2-7; a weak D match, TRBD2 (6 bases). CDR1 is SGHAT, CDR2 FQNNGV, per germline. This CDR3 spans 15 amino acids. Trimming cost V 4 bases and J 6 bases, with 19 bases left between them. CDR3 sequence: CASSSPGLANLEQYF. For the CDR3, the DNA is TGTGCCAGCAGCTCCCCGGGGCTAGCGAACCTCGAGCAGTACTTC.

The CDR3 sequence: CASSQELETPEAFF. For the CDR3, the DNA is TGTGCCAGCAGCCAAGAACTTGAGACACCTGAAGCTTTCTTT. The chain couples TRBV3-1 (or the pseudogene TRBV3-2) to TRBJ1-1; D remains ambiguous. V lost 0 bases and J lost 6, with 11 bases in between. Germline CDR1 reads LGHDT; CDR2 reads YNNKEL (reference sequence). CDR3 size: 14 residues.

This chain connects TRBV5-5 to TRBJ2-2; 7 positions match TRBD2. The CDR3 has 15 amino acids. The germline gives CDR1 SGHKS, CDR2 YYEKEE (reference sequence). V lost 4 bases, J lost 3 bases, and 6 bases stayed unmatched. In nucleotides, the CDR3 is TGTGCCAGCAGCCTGGGACTATTTGACACCGGGGAGCTGTTTTTT. Its protein is CASSLGLFDTGELFF. The full variable domain, rest sourced from reference TRBV5-5 and TRBJ2-2, is DAGVTQSPTHLIKTRGQQVTLRCSPISGHKSVSWYQQVLGQGPQFIFQYYEKEERGRGNFPDRFSARQFPNYSSELNVNALLLGDSALYLCASSLGLFDTGELFFGEGSRLTVL.

The V call is TRBV16, the J call TRBJ2-5, with TRBD1 matching 8 bases. The V and J ends lost 6 bases and 4 bases, in that order; junction bases with no gene match: 10. The CDR3 totals 15 residues. Germline assignment: CDR1 KGHSY and CDR2 FQNENV. The CDR3 bases are TGTGCCAGCAGTCAGACCCAGGGGGCATCAGAGACCCAGTACTTC. Translated: CASSQTQGASETQYF. The full variable domain, its missing parts supplied by reference TRBV16 and TRBJ2-5, is GEEVAQTPKHLVRGEGQKAKLYCAPIKGHSYVFWYQQVLKNEFKFLISFQNENVFDETGMPKERFSAKCLPNSPCSLEIQATKLEDSAVYFCASSQTQGASETQYFGPGTRLLVL.

The rearrangement uses TRBV6-5 and TRBJ1-2; no definite D call. The CDR3 covers 13 residues. The V end was cut by 0 bases, the J end by 6 bases, with 8 bases between. Germline assignment: CDR1 MNHEY and CDR2 SVGAGI. The CDR3 bases are TGTGCCAGCAGTTACTCGGGGAGGGATGGCTACACCTTC. Its protein is CASSYSGRDGYTF.

This clone has a handful of counts. The V gene is TRBV5-1, the J gene TRBJ1-1; TRBD1 might be the D (5 bases). This CDR3 spans 13 amino acids. Germline V lookup: CDR1 SGHRS, CDR2 YFSETQ. V lost 2 bases and J lost 4, with 9 bases in between. The CDR3 coding sequence is TGCGCCAGCAGCTTCACAGGACCCACTGAAGCTTTCTTT. This sequence encodes CASSFTGPTEAFF. Complete variable domain (other parts from reference TRBV5-1 and TRBJ1-1): KAGVTQTPRYLIKTRGQQVTLSCSPISGHRSVSWYQQTPGQGLQFLFEYFSETQRNKGNFPGRFSGRQFSNSRSEMNVSTLELGDSALYLCASSFTGPTEAFFGQGTRLTVV.

This chain links TRBV2 with TRBJ1-6, with no clear D. The V end was cut by 8 bases, the J end by 1 base, with 15 bases between. From germline, CDR1 is SNHLY and CDR2 FYNNEI. The CDR3 consists of 16 residues. The DNA of the CDR3 is TGTGCCAGCTTCTTTGACTCCGCTTCCTATAATTCACCCCTCCACTTT. Translating gives CASFFDSASYNSPLHF.

V gene TRBV19 combines with J gene TRBJ2-3, with TRBD2 as a possible D gene (6 bases). Trimming left V 7 bases short and J 4 bases short, with 15 bases between. CDR1 and CDR2 (germline): LNHDA, SQIVND (reference sequence). The CDR3 spans 14 residues. For the CDR3, the DNA is TGTGCCAGTAATTGGGGGGAAGGGGCAGATACGCAGTATTTT. As protein: CASNWGEGADTQYF.

V and J are TRBV14 and TRBJ2-1; 9 nucleotides agree with TRBD1. The CDR3 extends over 16 amino acids. The V gene end was trimmed by 4 bases and the J gene end by 1 base; junction bases not matched to a gene: 5. Per germline, CDR1 SGHDN and CDR2 FVKESK. The CDR3 here is CASSLGQGRSYNEQFF. CDR3 in DNA: TGTGCCAGCAGCCTCGGACAGGGGAGGTCCTACAATGAGCAGTTCTTC.

The chain uses TRBV28 and TRBJ1-2, with unresolved D. The CDR3 totals 16 residues. CDR1 is MDHEN, CDR2 SYDVKM, per germline. Trimming pared 5 bases from V and 4 bases from J, leaving 20 bases between. The CDR3 sequence: CASSNPSLHLPYGYTF. CDR3 sequence (DNA): TGTGCCAGCAGTAACCCGAGCCTGCACCTTCCCTATGGCTACACCTTC.